The 19 T cell receptor beta chains listed next were all sequenced from one sample in a study of shared clonotypes between healthy human individuals. The method was immunoSEQ multiplex PCR; TCRdb's version includes in-frame clones alone and lacks a portion of them. The sample consists of 2,100,000 or so clones, around 95% of them appearing once. Sequenced: naive CD4+ T cells sorted from blood. Subset given: CD45RA+ positively selected. These receptors came from a man aged 18 to 30 in good health.

The V gene is TRBV2, the J gene TRBJ2-2, with TRBD2 as a possible D gene (6 bases). The V gene lost 7 bases and the J gene lost 0 bases, with 12 bases spanning the gap. The CDR3 length is 15 residues. The germline gives CDR1 SNHLY, CDR2 FYNNEI. Written as DNA, the CDR3 is TGTGCCAGCAAGGGTAGCGGCGCGAACACCGGGGAGCTGTTTTTT. Its translation: CASKGSGANTGELFF. Drawing the rest from reference TRBV2 and TRBJ2-2, the complete variable domain is EPEVTQTPSHQVTQMGQEVILRCVPISNHLYFYWYRQILGQKVEFLVSFYNNEISEKSEIFDDQFSVERPDGSNFTLKIRSTKLEDSAMYFCASKGSGANTGELFFGEGSRLTVL.

The chain combines TRBV6-5 with TRBJ2-7; the D call may be TRBD1 or TRBD2 (6 bases each). Trimming left V 0 bases short and J 5 bases short, with 14 bases between. This CDR3 contains 15 residues. From germline, CDR1 is MNHEY and CDR2 SVGAGI. As DNA, the CDR3 is TGTGCCAGCAGTTACTCGAGGGGGGCGTCCGACGAGCAGTACTTC. This encodes CASSYSRGASDEQYF.

This chain links TRBV7-9 with TRBJ1-1; a possible D gene is TRBD1 (5 bases). The CDR3 is made up of 18 amino acids. The germline V gene has CDR1 SEHNR and CDR2 FQNEAQ (reference sequence). V dropped 4 bases and J dropped 3 bases, with 24 bases sitting between them. The chain's CDR3 is CASSSTGGWGKRDTEAFF. The CDR3 nucleotides read TGTGCCAGCAGCTCCACCGGGGGTTGGGGTAAGAGGGACACTGAAGCTTTCTTT.

CDR3 sequence reads: CAWSVPRRGLDEQYF. Written as DNA, the CDR3 is TGTGCCTGGAGTGTACCCCGCAGGGGGCTGGACGAGCAGTACTTC. This chain connects TRBV30 to TRBJ2-5; 8 nucleotides line up with TRBD1. The J call is doubtful: the DNA matches TRBJ2-7 better. CDR3 size: 15 residues. In germline, CDR1 is GTSNPN, CDR2 SVGIG (reference sequence).

The chain recombines TRBV7-9 with TRBJ2-7; 8 nucleotides line up with TRBD2. The junction had 3 bases not matched to a gene; V was cut back by 0 bases and J by 2 bases. The CDR3 sequence is 15 residues long. CDR1 and CDR2 (germline): SEHNR, FQNEAQ (reference sequence). CDR3 amino acids: CASSLASGVAYEQYF. The CDR3, as DNA: TGTGCCAGCAGCTTAGCTAGCGGGGTCGCCTACGAGCAGTACTTC.

V is TRBV19 and J is TRBJ2-2; 10 bases align to TRBD1. J gave up 2 bases and V 7 bases, and 4 bases lay outside the gene matches. The CDR3 spans 15 residues. CDR1 is LNHDA, CDR2 SQIVND, per germline (reference sequence). The CDR3 region is CASIQTGGNTGELFF. The CDR3 DNA is TGTGCCAGTATCCAGACAGGGGGCAACACCGGGGAGCTGTTTTTT. Filled out from reference TRBV19 and TRBJ2-2, the complete variable domain reads DGGITQSPKYLFRKEGQNVTLSCEQNLNHDAMYWYRQDPGQGLRLIYYSQIVNDFQKGDIAEGYSVSREKKESFPLTVTSAQKNPTAFYLCASIQTGGNTGELFFGEGSRLTVL.

J is TRBJ2-7 and V is TRBV5-8, with 9 bases fitting TRBD2. Trimming cost V 6 bases and J 6 bases; bases outside gene matches: 22. This CDR3 contains 18 residues. Germline V gene lookup returns CDR1 SGHTS and CDR2 YDEGEE. CDR3 sequence (DNA): TGTGCCAGCACACCGTTCAGAGCGGGAGGCACCAAGGGCTCCGAGCAGTACTTC. Protein: CASTPFRAGGTKGSEQYF.

Notes on this clone: This same CDR3 is encoded by further DNA sequences in the sample. This chain links TRBV2 with TRBJ1-5, with D uncertain. Germline lookup yields CDR1 SNHLY and CDR2 FYNNEI. Trimming cost V 5 bases and J 1 base, with 12 bases left between them. CDR3 length: 15 residues. Here the CDR3 reads CASSSQGGSNQPQHF. The CDR3 nucleotides read TGTGCCAGCAGTTCACAAGGCGGCAGCAATCAGCCCCAGCATTTT.

V and J are TRBV10-1 and TRBJ2-3; D call uncertain. The V gene lost 2 bases and the J gene lost 3 bases, with 6 bases spanning the gap. The CDR3 is 13 amino acids. Germline V gene data show CDR1 as WNHNN and CDR2 as SYGVQD (reference sequence). CDR3 nucleotides: TGCGCCAGCAGTGAGGGAACGACAGATACGCAGTATTTT. It codes for CASSEGTTDTQYF.

This chain uses TRBV29-1 with TRBJ1-4; TRBD1 matches 8 bases. V gave up 4 bases and J gave up 5 bases; unmatched junction bases: 9. Per germline, CDR1 SQVTM and CDR2 ANQGSEA. This CDR3 has 15 residues. The CDR3 DNA sequence: TGCAGCGTTGGGGCCGGGACAGGCCCCAATGAAAAACTGTTTTTT. Its protein product is CSVGAGTGPNEKLFF.

The rearrangement uses TRBV30 and TRBJ2-3; the match to TRBD2 covers 10 bases. V dropped 2 bases and J dropped 3; count of bases not matched to a gene: 8. In germline, CDR1 is GTSNPN, CDR2 SVGIG (reference sequence). The CDR3 spans 16 residues. Here the CDR3 reads CAWSYPTSGVTDTQYF. The CDR3 coding sequence is TGTGCCTGGAGTTATCCTACTAGCGGGGTAACAGATACGCAGTATTTT.

The chain uses TRBV6-1 and TRBJ2-7; TRBD2 agrees at 14 bases. This CDR3 is 15 amino acids long. Per germline, CDR1 MNHNS and CDR2 SASEGT. The trim removed 4 bases at V and 6 bases at J, leaving 5 bases unmatched. The CDR3 DNA reads as TGTGCCAGCAGTGGGGGACTAGCGGGAGAGATCGAGCAGTACTTC. Encoded protein: CASSGGLAGEIEQYF.

The rearrangement uses TRBV28 and TRBJ2-7; 9 bases line up with TRBD1. The germline gives CDR1 MDHEN, CDR2 SYDVKM. V lost 6 bases, J lost 5 bases, and 11 bases stayed unmatched. The CDR3 is made up of 15 amino acids. The CDR3 protein is CASSRTGGAWHEQYF. The CDR3 nucleotides are TGTGCCAGCAGCCGTACAGGGGGCGCGTGGCACGAGCAGTACTTC.

This chain links TRBV11-2 with TRBJ2-1; TRBD2 is a possible D gene (5 bases). The V end was cut by 3 bases, the J end by 4 bases, with 19 bases between. Germline V gene data show CDR1 as SGHAT and CDR2 as FQNNGV. This CDR3 is built from 17 residues. DNA for the CDR3: TGTGCCAGCAGCTTTACAGACTACCTCCCCGGGTACAATGAGCAGTTCTTC. Translation gives CASSFTDYLPGYNEQFF.

This chain uses TRBV14 with TRBJ1-6; D gene unclear. Germline V gene sequence: CDR1 SGHDN, CDR2 FVKESK. V was pared by 3 bases and J by 13 bases, with 16 bases between. The CDR3 loop spans 14 amino acids. As DNA, the CDR3 is TGTGCCAGCAGCCAGACCCCGGGGTTGGGCCCCCTCCACTTT. This sequence encodes CASSQTPGLGPLHF. The full variable domain, with the rest looked up from reference TRBV14 and TRBJ1-6, is EAGVTQFPSHSVIEKGQTVTLRCDPISGHDNLYWYRRVMGKEIKFLLHFVKESKQDESGMPNNRFLAERTGGTYSTLKVQPAELEDSGVYFCASSQTPGLGPLHFGNGTRLTVT.

The rearrangement joins TRBV11-2 to TRBJ1-3; 7 bases map to TRBD1. The V gene end was trimmed by 2 bases and the J gene end by 4 bases; junction bases not matched to a gene: 5. CDR1 is SGHAT and CDR2 is FQNNGV in the germline V gene. The CDR3 sequence is 15 residues long. This chain's CDR3 is CASSLRGGLGNTIYF. DNA of the CDR3: TGTGCCAGCAGCTTACGAGGGGGCCTCGGAAACACCATATATTTT.

V usage is TRBV7-2 and J usage is TRBJ1-6; D remains unclear. This CDR3 has 15 amino acids. The V gene's germline CDR1 is SGHTA and CDR2 FQGNSA. V shed 0 bases and J shed 16 bases, with 19 bases lying between them. CDR3 sequence: CASSLASSPRKWLHF. CDR3 in DNA: TGTGCCAGCAGCTTAGCGTCGAGTCCCAGAAAGTGGCTCCACTTT.

The V call is TRBV6-6, the J call TRBJ1-1; tentative D call: TRBD1 (5 bases). The CDR3 extends over 12 amino acids. V lost 6 bases, J lost 7 bases, and 12 bases lay in between. Germline V CDR1 and CDR2: MNHNY, SVGAGI (reference sequence). This CDR3 is CASSSQGVEAFF. The CDR3 DNA reads as TGTGCCAGCAGCTCTCAGGGAGTTGAAGCTTTCTTT.

The chain couples TRBV25-1 to TRBJ1-3; D remains ambiguous. V gave up 6 bases and J gave up 4 bases, with 16 bases separating them. The CDR3 runs 15 residues. Germline V gene sequence: CDR1 MGHDK, CDR2 SYGVNS. The CDR3 region is CASSPTRGNGNTIYF. As DNA, the CDR3 is TGTGCCAGCAGCCCCACCCGCGGGAACGGAAACACCATATATTTT. Complete variable domain (other parts from reference TRBV25-1 and TRBJ1-3): EADIYQTPRYLVIGTGKKITLECSQTMGHDKMYWYQQDPGMELHLIHYSYGVNSTEKGDLSSESTVSRIRTEHFPLTLESARPSHTSQYLCASSPTRGNGNTIYFGEGSWLTVV.